Listed below are T cell receptor beta chains from one sample, sequenced in a study of CD8+CD57+ T cells in acquired aplastic anemia. TCRdb ran MiXCR on the reads and lists one entry per CDR3 protein. The sample consists of over 250,000 distinct CDR3 sequences, roughly 53% of them appearing once. Sequenced material: sorted CD4+, CD8+, or CD8+CD57+ T cells (not recorded which) from PBMCs. These receptors were collected from a human donor with aplastic anemia. The CDR3 runs from the conserved cysteine through the conserved F or W. Each record gives: CDR3 protein, CDR3 DNA, D gene, V gene, J gene, clone size, CDR3 length. D genes are given only for firm matches. Clone size appears in some rows only: once, few, many, or a class for an expanded clone.

cdr3_aa: CSASGALDYNEQFF; cdr3_nt: TGCAGTGCTAGTGGGGCGTTGGATTACAATGAGCAGTTCTTC; d_call: NA; v_call: TRBV20-1; j_call: TRBJ2-1; clone_size: many; cdr3_length: 14
cdr3_aa: CASSAADRGSTEAFF; cdr3_nt: TGTGCCAGCAGCGCAGCAGACAGGGGGAGCACTGAAGCTTTCTTT; d_call: TRBD1; v_call: TRBV9; j_call: TRBJ1-1; clone_size: NA; cdr3_length: 15
cdr3_aa: CASSPQSSNYGYTF; cdr3_nt: TGTGCCAGCAGCCCCCAGAGTTCGAACTATGGCTACACCTTC; d_call: NA; v_call: TRBV12-3/TRBV12-4; j_call: TRBJ1-2; clone_size: many; cdr3_length: 14
cdr3_aa: CSARSELAELGGAPGMGETQYF; cdr3_nt: TGCAGTGCTAGATCTGAACTAGCGGAATTAGGGGGAGCCCCAGGGATGGGAGAGACCCAGTACTTC; d_call: TRBD2; v_call: TRBV20-1; j_call: TRBJ2-5; clone_size: many; cdr3_length: 22
cdr3_aa: CASSQARETAGGGSGNTIYF; cdr3_nt: TGCGCCAGCAGCCAAGCAAGGGAAACGGCAGGGGGCGGCTCTGGAAACACCATATATTTT; d_call: TRBD1; v_call: TRBV4-1; j_call: TRBJ1-3; clone_size: NA; cdr3_length: 20
cdr3_aa: CASSLARFSGGGDTQYF; cdr3_nt: TGTGCCAGCAGCTTAGCGCGGTTTAGCGGAGGGGGAGATACGCAGTATTTT; d_call: NA; v_call: TRBV7-9; j_call: TRBJ2-3; clone_size: many; cdr3_length: 17
cdr3_aa: CASSREAENSPLHF; cdr3_nt: TGTGCCAGCAGCCGAGAAGCGGAGAATTCACCCCTCCACTTT; d_call: NA; v_call: TRBV4-2; j_call: TRBJ1-6; clone_size: NA; cdr3_length: 14
cdr3_aa: CASSADRVSYNEQFF; cdr3_nt: TGTGCCAGCAGCGCTGACAGGGTATCCTACAATGAGCAGTTCTTC; d_call: TRBD1; v_call: TRBV6-1; j_call: TRBJ2-1; clone_size: many; cdr3_length: 15
cdr3_aa: CASSSAFYNSPLHF; cdr3_nt: TGTGCCAGCAGTTCGGCCTTCTATAATTCACCCCTCCACTTT; d_call: NA; v_call: TRBV2; j_call: TRBJ1-6; clone_size: NA; cdr3_length: 14
cdr3_aa: CASSTTISYEQYF; cdr3_nt: TGTGCCAGCAGCACGACGATCTCCTACGAGCAGTACTTC; d_call: NA; v_call: TRBV7-2; j_call: TRBJ2-7; clone_size: NA; cdr3_length: 13
cdr3_aa: CASSSQRGTDVNQPQHF; cdr3_nt: TGTGCCAGCAGTAGCCAACGGGGGACAGACGTCAATCAGCCCCAGCATTTT; d_call: TRBD1; v_call: TRBV6-1; j_call: TRBJ1-5; clone_size: many; cdr3_length: 17
cdr3_aa: CASSLDFGGPFTDTQYF; cdr3_nt: TGTGCCAGCAGCTTGGACTTCGGGGGGCCATTCACAGATACGCAGTATTTT; d_call: NA; v_call: TRBV5-5; j_call: TRBJ2-3; clone_size: many; cdr3_length: 17
cdr3_aa: CASSLSRGEGFF; cdr3_nt: TGTGCCAGCAGCTTATCCCGGGGGGAGGGGTTCTTC; d_call: TRBD2; v_call: TRBV7-8; j_call: TRBJ2-1; clone_size: NA; cdr3_length: 12
cdr3_aa: CSARNGSSYEQYF; cdr3_nt: TGCAGTGCTAGGAACGGGAGCTCCTACGAGCAGTACTTC; d_call: NA; v_call: TRBV20-1; j_call: TRBJ2-7; clone_size: NA; cdr3_length: 13
cdr3_aa: CASSQDGQSNQPQHF; cdr3_nt: TGCGCCAGCAGCCAAGATGGCCAGTCGAATCAGCCCCAGCATTTT; d_call: NA; v_call: TRBV4-1; j_call: TRBJ1-5; clone_size: many; cdr3_length: 15
cdr3_aa: CAIRKGQSSYEQFF; cdr3_nt: TGTGCCATTCGGAAGGGACAAAGCTCCTACGAGCAGTTCTTC; d_call: NA; v_call: TRBV10-3; j_call: TRBJ2-1; clone_size: NA; cdr3_length: 14
cdr3_aa: CASSPGQGNYGYTF; cdr3_nt: TGTGCCAGCAGCCCGGGACAGGGGAACTATGGCTACACCTTC; d_call: TRBD1; v_call: TRBV18; j_call: TRBJ1-2; clone_size: many; cdr3_length: 14
cdr3_aa: CASSFRVPTEQYF; cdr3_nt: TGTGCCAGCAGCTTTCGGGTTCCTACGGAGCAGTACTTC; d_call: NA; v_call: TRBV5-8; j_call: TRBJ2-7; clone_size: many; cdr3_length: 13
cdr3_aa: CASSKGGSGRRWGEQYF; cdr3_nt: TGTGCCAGCAGTAAAGGTGGTAGCGGGAGGAGGTGGGGCGAGCAGTACTTC; d_call: TRBD2; v_call: TRBV7-9; j_call: TRBJ2-7; clone_size: NA; cdr3_length: 17
cdr3_aa: CASSQVGVQGIAGNTIYF; cdr3_nt: TGTGCCAGCAGCCAAGTAGGCGTACAGGGGATTGCTGGAAACACCATATATTTT; d_call: TRBD1; v_call: TRBV7-2; j_call: TRBJ1-3; clone_size: NA; cdr3_length: 18
cdr3_aa: CASIPSEFSNQPQHF; cdr3_nt: TGTGCCAGCATCCCTAGTGAGTTTAGCAATCAGCCCCAGCATTTT; d_call: NA; v_call: TRBV12-3/TRBV12-4; j_call: TRBJ1-5; clone_size: many; cdr3_length: 15
cdr3_aa: CSASLPGLYNEQFF; cdr3_nt: TGCAGTGCTAGTCTCCCGGGTCTCTACAATGAGCAGTTCTTC; d_call: NA; v_call: TRBV20-1; j_call: TRBJ2-1; clone_size: NA; cdr3_length: 14
cdr3_aa: CASSLAADRYYEQYF; cdr3_nt: TGTGCCAGCAGCTTAGCTGCGGACAGATACTACGAGCAGTACTTC; d_call: NA; v_call: TRBV7-6; j_call: TRBJ2-7; clone_size: NA; cdr3_length: 15
cdr3_aa: CASSPGLAGGRDNEQFF; cdr3_nt: TGCGCCAGCAGCCCGGGACTAGCGGGAGGTAGGGACAATGAGCAGTTCTTC; d_call: TRBD2; v_call: TRBV5-1; j_call: TRBJ2-1; clone_size: NA; cdr3_length: 17
cdr3_aa: CASSLGQGHTGELFF; cdr3_nt: TGTGCCAGCAGCTTAGGGCAGGGGCACACCGGGGAGCTGTTTTTT; d_call: NA; v_call: TRBV7-2; j_call: TRBJ2-2; clone_size: NA; cdr3_length: 15
cdr3_aa: CASSIVGVGTQPQHF; cdr3_nt: TGTGCCAGTAGTATAGTCGGGGTAGGGACTCAGCCCCAGCATTTT; d_call: NA; v_call: TRBV19; j_call: TRBJ1-5; clone_size: NA; cdr3_length: 15
cdr3_aa: CASSVKDRGSSYNSPLHF; cdr3_nt: TGTGCCAGCAGCGTAAAGGACAGGGGGAGCTCCTATAATTCACCCCTCCACTTT; d_call: TRBD1; v_call: TRBV7-3; j_call: TRBJ1-6; clone_size: NA; cdr3_length: 18
cdr3_aa: CASSLVEMETQHF; cdr3_nt: TGTGCCAGCAGCTTAGTCGAGATGGAGACCCAGCATTTT; d_call: NA; v_call: TRBV7-9; j_call: TRBJ1-5; clone_size: NA; cdr3_length: 13
cdr3_aa: CASSFGSRGGYGYTF; cdr3_nt: TGTGCCAGTAGTTTTGGATCGCGCGGGGGTTATGGATACACCTTC; d_call: NA; v_call: TRBV19; j_call: TRBJ1-2; clone_size: NA; cdr3_length: 15
cdr3_aa: CASSSGQHTDTQYF; cdr3_nt: TGTGCCAGCAGCTCTGGACAGCACACAGATACGCAGTATTTT; d_call: NA; v_call: TRBV5-4; j_call: TRBJ2-3; clone_size: once; cdr3_length: 14
cdr3_aa: CASSDRWTEAFF; cdr3_nt: TGTGCCAGCAGCGACAGGTGGACTGAAGCTTTCTTT; d_call: NA; v_call: TRBV12-3/TRBV12-4; j_call: TRBJ1-1; clone_size: NA; cdr3_length: 12
cdr3_aa: CASSLAGGRLSGNTIYF; cdr3_nt: TGTGCCAGCAGCCTGGCAGGGGGTCGACTCTCTGGAAACACCATATATTTT; d_call: TRBD1; v_call: TRBV13; j_call: TRBJ1-3; clone_size: NA; cdr3_length: 17